This entry concerns a single TCR beta chain. Measured with immunoSEQ multiplex PCR; TCRdb has only the in-frame clones, and not every one. The sample includes over 150,000 clones, roughly 89% of them seen just once. The sample belongs to a study of control samples from healthy donors and cancer patients. The receptor was derived from a woman aged 45-65 years in good health. What was sequenced was blood.

The CDR3 DNA is TGTGCCAGCAGTGACATTAGCAATCAGCCCCAGCATTTT. Its protein is CASSDISNQPQHF. The rearrangement joins TRBV2 to TRBJ1-5; no firm D call. V shed 3 bases and J shed 0 bases, with 3 bases lying between them. Germline V lookup: CDR1 SNHLY, CDR2 FYNNEI. The CDR3 is made up of 13 amino acids. Using reference TRBV2 and TRBJ1-5 for the parts outside the CDR3, the full variable domain is EPEVTQTPSHQVTQMGQEVILRCVPISNHLYFYWYRQILGQKVEFLVSFYNNEISEKSEIFDDQFSVERPDGSNFTLKIRSTKLEDSAMYFCASSDISNQPQHFGDGTRLSIL.